This TCR beta chain appears in the sequencing data of a study of T cells in Graves' hyperthyroidism and ophthalmopathy (dated by TCRdb to about 2019). Study-wide context: Peripheral blood samples were taken at initial diagnosis, before any treatment was given. In addition, the study compared T-cell repertoires in thyroid tissue and in blood from six Graves' hyperthyroidism patients. The paper describes TCR Vbeta CDR3 sequencing of 120 to 150 peripheral blood samples, made up of about 40 ophthalmopathy patients, some 76 hyperthyroidism patients and roughly 17 progressor patients. TCR V-J signatures able to tell the groups apart were searched for in a discovery cohort of more than 90 patients, of whom around 42 had Graves' ophthalmopathy and 55 to 65 had stable Graves' hyperthyroidism. The 95 to 100 discovery patients were randomly divided into training and test sets at a 7:3 ratio. Once sampling was done, hyperthyroidism patients were given methimazole at a starting dose of 30 mg daily, whereas ophthalmopathy patients were given high-dose intravenous methylprednisolone. Prospective prediction of ophthalmopathy was tested in an independent validation cohort of approximately 19 hyperthyroidism patients and some 17 patients who later progressed to ophthalmopathy. Study-wide findings and limitations: Sample size was not statistically predetermined, and investigators were not blinded to group allocation. A model built on a 13 V-J signature distinguished ophthalmopathy from stable hyperthyroidism, reaching around 88% sensitivity and around 81% specificity in cross-validation and 80%/75% in testing. Most expanded thyroid clonotypes (frequency above 0.001) were also detected in blood, suggesting blood repertoires may reflect thyroid immune responses. In validation, the model predicted progression to ophthalmopathy a median of roughly six months before onset, with roughly 68% sensitivity and about 72% specificity.

Amplification of TCR beta CDR3 regions was carried out from RNA transcripts. A first-round RT-PCR of the TCR CDR3 used the HTBI primer set with the Qiagen OneStep RT-PCR kit. The libraries were constructed in a second round of multiplex PCR and then size-selected and purified. Libraries were sequenced paired-end with 100 bp reads on an Illumina HiSeq2000. Per the authors' processing: Raw data were processed with SOAPnuke, discarding reads with adapters, uncalled bases, mean Phred below 15, or no exact constant-primer or identifier match. COPE v1.2.5 was used to merge high-quality paired reads, and clonotypes were defined as unique nucleotide sequences. Clonotypes were aligned to IMGT TRBV, TRBD and TRBJ reference segments using MiTCR v1.1. Analysis was restricted to V-J combinations with a frequency above 0.0001, which covered 99% to 99.2% of repertoires. A TCS score was defined as the ratio between F50 (clonal expansion) and ExV (chaos), using BLOSUM62-based TCRdist between CDR3 peptides within each V-J. Welch's t-statistics and random forest reduced around 520 V-J features to under 15, which were used in a naive Bayes classifier (R e1071). Clones were called with MiXCR by TCRdb after fastp trimmed the public reads at Q25, and only in-frame beta chains were retained. Every entry covers one CDR3 protein and lists the most common genes and DNA from its rows. TCRdb's processing, not the authors', yielded these V and J calls. The sample table lists around 340,000 distinct CDR3 sequences, roughly 23% of them with a count of one. Together, the top ten hold around half of the sample.

CDR1 is given as SGDLS and CDR2 as YYNGEE, both from the germline V gene. Taken from cysteine to phenylalanine, the CDR3 has 12 residues. Of the read, only the CDR3 DNA is kept; its 36 bases are in frame from base 1. Here V drops 3 bases and J drops 9 bases, and the junction holds 3 bases not matched to any gene. This clonotype was seen a handful of times. This clone's antigen is unknown. The input lacks base qualities; no much larger clone sits a single base away. A patient counted as having stable Graves' hyperthyroidism if no progression to ophthalmopathy occurred over 18 months of follow-up. Hyperthyroidism patients were newly diagnosed, had a disease duration of under 2 months, and were aged 18 to 65 years. Any patient with an uncontrolled infection, another autoimmune disease, pregnancy or lactation was excluded. Diagnoses relied on clinical symptoms, serum thyroxine and TRAb, thyroid ultrasound and orbital computed tomography. PBMCs were separated from under 12 ml of fresh peripheral blood using Ficoll-Paque density gradient centrifugation. Total RNA was extracted with Trizol reagent, and quality was checked on an Agilent 2100 Bioanalyzer.

The rearrangement joined TRBV9 to TRBJ2-1; 7 bases in between match TRBD2. The material sequenced was blood. The receptor's source is a woman aged 50 to 65 with Graves' hyperthyroidism. The CDR3 corresponds to CASSDWEGEQFF. The sequenced DNA: TGTGCCAGCAGCGACTGGGAGGGTGAGCAGTTCTTC.